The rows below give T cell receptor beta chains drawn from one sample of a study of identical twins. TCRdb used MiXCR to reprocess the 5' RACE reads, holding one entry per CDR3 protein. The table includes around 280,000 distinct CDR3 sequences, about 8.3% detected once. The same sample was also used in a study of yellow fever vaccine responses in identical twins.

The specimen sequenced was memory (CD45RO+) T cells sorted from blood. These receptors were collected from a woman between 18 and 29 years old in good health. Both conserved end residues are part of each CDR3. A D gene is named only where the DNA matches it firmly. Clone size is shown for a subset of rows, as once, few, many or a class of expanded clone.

CDR3aa: CASTKMSGEADTQYF
CDR3nt: TGTGCCAGCACCAAAATGAGCGGGGAAGCAGATACGCAGTATTTT
d_gene: TRBD2
v_gene: TRBV28
j_gene: TRBJ2-3
abundance: many

CDR3aa: CASSPRTSGISRPSGQYF
CDR3nt: TGTGCCAGCAGCCCCCGCACTAGCGGGATTTCACGACCGTCTGGGCAGTACTTC
d_gene: TRBD2
v_gene: TRBV3-1
j_gene: TRBJ2-7
abundance: many

CDR3aa: CASSPLGGAGTEAFF
CDR3nt: TGTGCCAGCAGCCCCCTGGGGGGGGCAGGGACTGAAGCTTTCTTT
d_gene: NA
v_gene: TRBV2
j_gene: TRBJ1-1
abundance: NA

CDR3aa: CSAKPGGYNSPLHF
CDR3nt: TGCAGTGCTAAGCCAGGGGGCTATAATTCACCCCTCCACTTT
d_gene: TRBD1
v_gene: TRBV20-1
j_gene: TRBJ1-6
abundance: few

CDR3aa: CASSLGGGRSTDTQYF
CDR3nt: TGTGCCAGCAGTCTCGGAGGGGGAAGAAGCACAGATACGCAGTATTTT
d_gene: NA
v_gene: TRBV25-1
j_gene: TRBJ2-3
abundance: NA

CDR3aa: CASSLSGSNEQYF
CDR3nt: TGTGCCAGCAGCCTCAGCGGGAGCAACGAGCAGTACTTC
d_gene: TRBD2
v_gene: TRBV6-1
j_gene: TRBJ2-7
abundance: NA

CDR3aa: CASSEDGSGEQYF
CDR3nt: TGTGCCAGCAGTGAGGATGGGAGCGGCGAGCAGTACTTC
d_gene: NA
v_gene: TRBV6-1
j_gene: TRBJ2-7
abundance: few

CDR3aa: CASSYSTSGNYEQYF
CDR3nt: TGTGCCAGCAGTTACTCGACTAGCGGGAACTACGAGCAGTACTTC
d_gene: TRBD2
v_gene: TRBV6-2/TRBV6-3
j_gene: TRBJ2-7
abundance: NA

CDR3aa: CATSRDGPTMPDTQYF
CDR3nt: TGTGCCACCAGCAGAGATGGGCCTACTATGCCAGATACGCAGTATTTT
d_gene: NA
v_gene: TRBV15
j_gene: TRBJ2-3
abundance: many

CDR3aa: CASSRSGTSHPSYNEQFF
CDR3nt: TGTGCCAGCAGCCGCTCCGGGACTAGCCACCCCTCCTACAATGAGCAGTTCTTC
d_gene: TRBD2
v_gene: TRBV12-3/TRBV12-4
j_gene: TRBJ2-1
abundance: NA

CDR3aa: CASSHDYNEQFF
CDR3nt: TGTGCCAGCAGCCACGACTACAATGAGCAGTTCTTC
d_gene: NA
v_gene: TRBV7-8
j_gene: TRBJ2-1
abundance: few

CDR3aa: CASRTGTGGVYEQYF
CDR3nt: TGTGCCAGCAGAACCGGGACAGGGGGAGTCTACGAGCAGTACTTC
d_gene: TRBD1
v_gene: TRBV27
j_gene: TRBJ2-7
abundance: many

CDR3aa: CASSRGMIYEQFF
CDR3nt: TGTGCCAGCAGTAGGGGGATGATCTATGAGCAGTTCTTC
d_gene: NA
v_gene: TRBV6-1
j_gene: TRBJ2-1
abundance: NA

CDR3aa: CSARPGTPNSPLHF
CDR3nt: TGCAGTGCTAGACCGGGTACCCCTAATTCACCCCTCCACTTT
d_gene: NA
v_gene: TRBV20-1
j_gene: TRBJ1-6
abundance: many

CDR3aa: CAITGTNYGYTF
CDR3nt: TGTGCCATTACAGGGACTAACTATGGCTACACCTTC
d_gene: NA
v_gene: TRBV10-3
j_gene: TRBJ1-2
abundance: NA